The 7 T cell receptor beta chains below were found in one sample sequenced in a study of T cells in Graves' hyperthyroidism and ophthalmopathy (dated by TCRdb to 2018 to 2020). The receptor library was made with multiplex PCR. Sequenced on an Illumina HiSeq 2000. TCR beta CDR3 regions were amplified from RNA transcripts. For the first round of RT-PCR on the TCR CDR3, the HTBI primer set was used together with the Qiagen OneStep RT-PCR kit. The public reads were run again by TCRdb, first through fastp at Q25 and then through MiXCR, and only productive beta chains were kept. Identical CDR3 protein sequences are pooled into one entry, listed with their most common genes and DNA. This sample lists under 600,000 distinct CDR3 sequences; about a sixth were detected once. The ten largest clones add up to around 3.5% of the sample. The sample consisted of blood. Receptor source: a woman aged 40 to 55 with Graves' ophthalmopathy.

A word on this clonotype: Since a much larger clone is just one base distant, this may be a read error. This rearrangement joins TRBV2 to TRBJ1-2, with 8 positions matching TRBD1. Germline-derived CDR1 and CDR2 are SNHLY and FYNNEI. The CDR3 loop spans 13 amino acids. Unmatched junction bases numbered 5, after V lost 6 bases and J lost 5 bases. The CDR3 DNA reads TGTGCCAGCAGGTCAGGGGGCGGTTATGGCTACACCTTC. Translating it yields CASRSGGGYGYTF. Combining the CDR3 with reference TRBV2 and TRBJ1-2 gives the whole variable domain EPEVTQTPSHQVTQMGQEVILRCVPISNHLYFYWYRQILGQKVEFLVSFYNNEISEKSEIFDDQFSVERPDGSNFTLKIRSTKLEDSAMYFCASRSGGGYGYTFGSGTRLTVV.

This clonotype was detected many times. This rearrangement joins TRBV6-1 to TRBJ2-3; TRBD1 is a possible D gene (5 bases). CDR1 and CDR2 from the germline V gene are MNHNS and SASEGT. V lost 5 bases and J 2 bases, leaving 17 bases between the germline ends. This CDR3 comprises 16 residues. CDR3 region: CASSSLLGAVTDTQYF. CDR3 bases: TGTGCCAGCAGTTCCCTACTTGGGGCGGTCACAGATACGCAGTATTTT.

With respect to this clonotype: A much larger clone lies a single base off, so this may be a read error. The genes are TRBV20-1 and TRBJ1-6; 9 nucleotides align to TRBD1. The CDR3 totals 14 residues. Germline trimming cut 5 bases from V and 14 bases from J; bases unmatched to any gene: 13. The germline V gene has CDR1 DFQATT and CDR2 SNEGSKA (reference sequence). The CDR3 region has the DNA TGCAGTGCTCTGATGTGGGACAGGGCGGTCGCCCTCCACTTT. It codes for CSALMWDRAVALHF.

This clonotype was counted between two and nine times. V usage is TRBV20-1 and J usage is TRBJ1-2; TRBD1 might be the D (5 bases). The CDR3 has 13 amino acids. Trimming took 3 bases from V and 13 from J, leaving 21 bases between them. Germline values: CDR1 DFQATT, CDR2 SNEGSKA (reference sequence). CDR3 nucleotides: TGCAGTGCTAGCCACCCCCGGGGCCCAGGTTTCACCTTC. Amino acids: CSASHPRGPGFTF.

This clonotype was recorded at least ten times. This rearrangement joins TRBV5-1 to TRBJ1-2; perhaps TRBD1 as D (6 bases). The CDR3 sequence is 11 residues long. The V gene lost 3 bases and the J gene lost 6 bases, with 6 bases spanning the gap. Germline loops: CDR1 SGHRS, CDR2 YFSETQ. In DNA, the CDR3 is TGCGCCAGCAGCTCAGGGGATGGCTACACCTTC. Translated, it gives CASSSGDGYTF.

This clonotype was recorded many times. The chain carries TRBV2 and TRBJ2-4; TRBD2 aligns across 11 bases. From germline, CDR1 is SNHLY and CDR2 FYNNEI. V was pared by 4 bases and J by 1 base, with 12 bases of the junction left unmatched. The CDR3 is 19 residues long. CDR3 protein: CASSGGRLAGGRAKNIQYF. The CDR3 DNA reads TGTGCCAGCAGTGGTGGGCGTCTAGCGGGAGGCAGGGCCAAAAACATTCAGTACTTC.

The table lists this clonotype with many counts. The rearrangement links TRBV6-1 to TRBJ2-7, with 9 bases matching TRBD1. V gave up 3 bases and J gave up 2 bases; unmatched junction bases: 2. The CDR3 contains 14 residues. Germline lookup yields CDR1 MNHNS and CDR2 SASEGT. CDR3 protein: CASSDWTGAYEQYF. The CDR3 bases are TGTGCCAGCAGTGACTGGACAGGGGCCTACGAGCAGTACTTC.